One sample yielded the 7 T cell receptor beta chains listed below, sequenced in a study of blood T cell repertoires in COVID-19. Method: immunoSEQ multiplex PCR; TCRdb's copy keeps in-frame clones and lacks some. The data hold 130,000 or so clones, with roughly four fifths observed a single time. Sequencing input: peripheral blood. The receptors stem from a woman aged 55-75 years with acute or convalescent COVID-19.

The V gene is TRBV6-5, the J gene TRBJ1-1; D unresolved. CDR3 length: 13 amino acids. Trimming pared 7 bases from V and 8 bases from J, leaving 17 bases between. Germline V gives CDR1 MNHEY, CDR2 SVGAGI. CDR3 nucleotide sequence: TGTGCCAGCACCAAAAGCGGGGTGGCGGAAGCTTTCTTT. This gives the protein CASTKSGVAEAFF.

The chain employs TRBV28 and TRBJ2-1, with 9 bases aligning to TRBD2. CDR3 size: 16 residues. Trimming at V came to 5 bases and at J to 0 bases, leaving 5 bases not matched to a gene. Looked up from germline, CDR1 is MDHEN and CDR2 is SYDVKM. CDR3 coding DNA: TGTGCCAGCAGTGTAGGCGGGGGGGCCTCCTACAATGAGCAGTTCTTC. Protein sequence: CASSVGGGASYNEQFF.

This chain joins TRBV7-2 and TRBJ1-1, with a tentative D call TRBD1 (5 bases). The CDR3 is 13 amino acids. The germline CDR1 and CDR2 sequences are SGHTA and FQGNSA. V was shortened by 2 bases and J by 1 base, with 5 bases between the two germline ends. In nucleotides, the CDR3 is TGTGCCAGCAGCTTAAGGGGGAACACTGAAGCTTTCTTT. Protein product: CASSLRGNTEAFF. The full variable domain, with the rest looked up from reference TRBV7-2 and TRBJ1-1, is GAGVSQSPSNKVTEKGKDVELRCDPISGHTALYWYRQSLGQGLEFLIYFQGNSAPDKSGLPSDRFSAERTGGSVSTLTIQRTQQEDSAVYLCASSLRGNTEAFFGQGTRLTVV.

This clone was counted only a few times. The chain uses TRBV3-1 (or the pseudogene TRBV3-2) and TRBJ1-1; the match to TRBD1 covers 8 bases. V lost 3 bases to trimming and J lost 5 bases; unmatched junction nucleotides: 5. Germline V gene lookup returns CDR1 LGHDT and CDR2 YNNKEL (reference sequence). The CDR3 runs 14 residues. The CDR3 DNA follows: TGTGCCAGCAGCCAGGGGACAGGTATGACTGAAGCTTTCTTT. This translates into CASSQGTGMTEAFF.

The V gene is TRBV7-9, the J gene TRBJ1-2; TRBD1 matches at 9 bases. Per germline, CDR1 SEHNR and CDR2 FQNEAQ (reference sequence). This CDR3 has 14 residues. After removal of 0 bases from V and 6 bases from J, the junction contained 2 bases not matched to a gene. Written as DNA, the CDR3 is TGTGCCAGCAGCTTAGCGACAGGGGGAAATGGCTACACCTTC. It codes for CASSLATGGNGYTF.

V and J are TRBV19 and TRBJ2-1, with D tentatively TRBD1 (6 bases). The CDR3 sequence is 13 residues long. Trimming removed 6 bases from V and 10 bases from J, with 16 bases in between. CDR1 LNHDA and CDR2 SQIVND come from the germline V gene (reference sequence). The CDR3 DNA reads as TGTGCCAGTAGCGATACTCAGGGGTACGAGCAGTTCTTC. Its protein product is CASSDTQGYEQFF.

The rearrangement links TRBV7-9 to TRBJ1-1, with 8 bases matching TRBD1. Unmatched junction bases numbered 11, after V lost 4 bases and J lost 1 base. This CDR3 comprises 17 residues. The germline gives CDR1 SEHNR, CDR2 FQNEAQ (reference sequence). CDR3 bases: TGTGCCAGCAGCTCTGGGACAGGTCGAGATCAGAACACTGAAGCTTTCTTT. This sequence encodes CASSSGTGRDQNTEAFF. Looking up the rest from reference TRBV7-9 and TRBJ1-1 gives the full variable domain: DTGVSQNPRHKITKRGQNVTFRCDPISEHNRLYWYRQTLGQGPEFLTYFQNEAQLEKSRLLSDRFSAERPKGSFSTLEIQRTEQGDSAMYLCASSSGTGRDQNTEAFFGQGTRLTVV.